The 31 T cell receptor beta chains below come from one sample, sequenced in a study of regulatory T cells in long-lasting Graves disease. This sample's time point: newly diagnosed GD, antithyroid drugs for less than 3 months. From RNA extracted from PBMCs, the TCR library was made. iRepertoire HTBI primers and Arm-PCR of CDR3 regions built TCR beta libraries. TCRdb independently ran MiXCR on the multiplex PCR reads; one entry per CDR3 protein. The table records approximately 360,000 distinct CDR3 sequences, 12% of them present only once. These same data were also listed under a study on T cells in Graves' hyperthyroidism and ophthalmopathy.

The sample was peripheral blood mononuclear cells (PBMCs), taken at new diagnosis, from a patient treated with antithyroid drugs. The receptor set was obtained from a woman in her late teens or twenties with Graves disease.

This clonotype was counted ten times or more. V is TRBV28 and J is TRBJ1-2; D gene ambiguous. V shed 1 base and J shed 0 bases, with 9 bases lying between them. The length of the CDR3 is 15 residues. The germline V gene has CDR1 MDHEN and CDR2 SYDVKM. CDR3 sequence: CASSLYNSPNYGYTF. The CDR3 DNA reads as TGTGCCAGCAGTTTATATAACAGTCCTAACTATGGCTACACCTTC.

The table lists this clonotype with many counts. The chain joins TRBV6-1 to TRBJ1-1, with D perhaps TRBD1 (5 bases). CDR3 length: 15 residues. Germline V gene lookup returns CDR1 MNHNS and CDR2 SASEGT. V dropped 2 bases and J dropped 4 bases, with 14 bases sitting between them. CDR3 protein: CASSEWGGEGTEAFF. The DNA for the CDR3 is TGTGCCAGCAGTGAATGGGGCGGGGAGGGCACTGAAGCTTTCTTT.

This clonotype was found many times. This chain uses TRBV11-2 with TRBJ1-4; D possibly corresponds to TRBD1 (6 bases). Germline V gene data show CDR1 as SGHAT and CDR2 as FQNNGV. V lost 3 bases, J lost 3 bases, and 14 bases lay in between. This CDR3 contains 16 residues. The CDR3 DNA sequence: TGTGCCAGCAGCTTCGGTGGGGGCCGGGCTAATGAAAAACTGTTTTTT. Amino acid sequence: CASSFGGGRANEKLFF.

This clonotype was seen ten or more times. The chain recombines TRBV7-9 with TRBJ2-7; D is perhaps TRBD1 (6 bases). The germline CDR1 and CDR2 sequences are SEHNR and FQNEAQ (reference sequence). V lost 6 bases, J lost 1 base, and 16 bases lay in between. CDR3 length: 15 residues. In nucleotides, the CDR3 is TGTGCCAGCAGAAGGGGACAAACGGGGTCCTACGAGCAGTACTTC. This gives the protein CASRRGQTGSYEQYF.

This clonotype was found many times. This chain connects TRBV18 to TRBJ2-7; unclear D gene. V was clipped by 6 bases and J by 5 bases, with 14 bases between them. Germline loops: CDR1 KGHSH, CDR2 LQKENI. The CDR3 has 13 amino acids. The CDR3 DNA reads TGTGCCAGCTCCCTCCAAAGTACTAACGAGCAGTACTTC. Protein sequence: CASSLQSTNEQYF. The full variable domain, completed using reference TRBV18 and TRBJ2-7, is NAGVMQNPRHLVRRRGQEARLRCSPMKGHSHVYWYRQLPEEGLKFMVYLQKENIIDESGMPKERFSAEFPKEGPSILRIQQVVRGDSAAYFCASSLQSTNEQYFGPGTRLTVT.

This clonotype was detected only a few times. The chain employs TRBV27 and TRBJ1-2; 7 nucleotides align to TRBD1. The CDR3 spans 14 residues. The germline CDR1 and CDR2 sequences are MNHEY and SMNVEV (reference sequence). V dropped 6 bases and J dropped 6; count of bases not matched to a gene: 10. CDR3 nucleotides: TGTGCCAGCAGGGGGGAGGGGGCCCTCGATGGCTACACCTTC. It specifies CASRGEGALDGYTF.

The chain recombines TRBV6-2 or TRBV6-3 with TRBJ2-1; 7 bases match TRBD2. With 5 bases clipped from V and 8 bases from J, the junction kept 3 bases outside the gene matches. Germline assignment: CDR1 MNHEY and CDR2 SVGEGT. CDR3 length equals 12 residues. DNA for the CDR3: TGTGCCAGCAGTCGACTAGCAGATGAGCAGTTCTTC. It specifies CASSRLADEQFF.

In the case of this clonotype: Germline is not matched at one junction end, which may reflect a read error. The V gene is TRBV30, the J gene TRBJ2-1, with TRBD1 as a possible D gene (6 bases). CDR3 length: 18 amino acids. Germline V gene lookup returns CDR1 GTSNPN and CDR2 SVGIG (reference sequence). CDR3 loop: CAWRGPTGRTFSYNEQSF. In DNA form, the CDR3 reads TGTGCCTGGAGAGGTCCGACAGGTCGAACCTTCTCCTACAATGAGCAGTCCTTC.

This clonotype was observed many times. The V gene is TRBV6-5, the J gene TRBJ2-7; D is possibly TRBD1 (6 bases). The germline CDR1 and CDR2 sequences are MNHEY and SVGAGI. V was cut by 3 bases and J by 3 bases, with 15 bases left in between. This CDR3 contains 15 residues. The CDR3 here is CASSYQTGQHYEQYF. In nucleotides, the CDR3 is TGTGCCAGCAGTTATCAGACAGGTCAACACTACGAGCAGTACTTC.

The rearrangement links TRBV4-1 to TRBJ1-1; D not resolved. Germline lookup yields CDR1 MGHRA and CDR2 YSYEKL. The CDR3 is 15 amino acids. Trimming removed 0 bases at V and 1 base at J, with 9 bases between. CDR3 bases: TGCGCCAGCAGCCAAGATTCAGTATCGAACACTGAAGCTTTCTTT. Its translation is CASSQDSVSNTEAFF.

Many counts were recorded for this clonotype. The rearrangement uses TRBV6-5 and TRBJ1-4, with no clear D. The CDR3 is 14 amino acids. V was pared by 2 bases and J by 5 bases, with 9 bases between. In germline, CDR1 is MNHEY, CDR2 SVGAGI. CDR3 in amino acids: CASSYAENNEKLFF. CDR3 DNA: TGTGCCAGCAGTTACGCCGAAAACAATGAAAAACTGTTTTTT.

The chain is built from TRBV4-1 and TRBJ2-7, with 7 bases matching TRBD1. Trimming took 0 bases from V and 7 from J; bases not matched to a gene: 15. Germline V gene sequence: CDR1 MGHRA, CDR2 YSYEKL. The CDR3 loop spans 17 amino acids. CDR3 nucleotides: TGCGCCAGCAGCCAAGATGACGTGAGGACAGGAAATCAAGAGCAGTACTTC. Translated, it gives CASSQDDVRTGNQEQYF.

This chain uses TRBV27 with TRBJ2-6; 7 nucleotides line up with TRBD2. Germline-derived CDR1 and CDR2 are MNHEY and SMNVEV (reference sequence). V dropped 3 bases and J dropped 0; count of bases not matched to a gene: 8. There are 18 residues in the CDR3. In DNA form, the CDR3 reads TGTGCCAGCAGTTTGCGGGAGCCCCTATCCTCTGGGGCCAACGTCCTGACTTTC. Protein product: CASSLREPLSSGANVLTF.

Many counts were recorded for this clonotype. The rearrangement joins TRBV7-3 to TRBJ1-1; D unclear. Germline loops: CDR1 SGHTA, CDR2 FQGTGA. Trimming pared 0 bases from V and 1 base from J, leaving 6 bases between. This CDR3 has 14 residues. CDR3 DNA: TGTGCCAGCAGCTTAACGGGGAGGAACACTGAAGCTTTCTTT. This translates into CASSLTGRNTEAFF. The full variable domain, with the rest looked up from reference TRBV7-3 and TRBJ1-1, is GAGVSQTPSNKVTEKGKYVELRCDPISGHTALYWYRQSLGQGPEFLIYFQGTGAADDSGLPNDRFFAVRPEGSVSTLKIQRTERGDSAVYLCASSLTGRNTEAFFGQGTRLTVV.

This clonotype occurred a few times. The chain uses TRBV30 and TRBJ1-2; D unclear. This CDR3 region has 12 residues. CDR1 is GTSNPN and CDR2 is SVGIG in the germline V gene (reference sequence). The V end lost 1 base, the J end lost 6 bases, and 9 bases lay between the germline ends. As DNA, the CDR3 is TGTGCCTGGAGTGAGTACAGTGATGGCTACACCTTC. Translated, it gives CAWSEYSDGYTF.

This clonotype was counted at least ten times. The chain couples TRBV5-1 to TRBJ1-1; D unresolved. The CDR3 consists of 13 residues. Germline V gene sequence: CDR1 SGHRS, CDR2 YFSETQ. The V end lost 4 bases, the J end lost 8 bases, and 15 bases lay between the germline ends. In DNA, the CDR3 is TGCGCCAGCAGCCCTCCGGGATCCAGAGAAGCTTTCTTT. It yields the protein CASSPPGSREAFF.

The rearrangement joins TRBV19 to TRBJ1-2; the D is unclear. There are 14 residues in the CDR3. Germline loops: CDR1 LNHDA, CDR2 SQIVND (reference sequence). Deletions cut 3 bases from V and 4 bases from J, with 12 bases between. The CDR3: CASSMVEVGYGYTF. DNA for the CDR3: TGTGCCAGTAGTATGGTGGAAGTTGGCTATGGCTACACCTTC. Based on the CDR3 plus reference TRBV19 and TRBJ1-2, the full variable domain is DGGITQSPKYLFRKEGQNVTLSCEQNLNHDAMYWYRQDPGQGLRLIYYSQIVNDFQKGDIAEGYSVSREKKESFPLTVTSAQKNPTAFYLCASSMVEVGYGYTFGSGTRLTVV.

This clonotype was counted many times. The rearrangement joins TRBV6-5 to TRBJ1-2; the D gene is possibly TRBD1 (5 bases). Germline V CDR1 and CDR2: MNHEY, SVGAGI. The CDR3 is 14 amino acids. Trimming shortened V by 2 bases and J by 3 bases, and 10 bases separated the two germline ends. CDR3 amino acids: CASSYDGGDYGYTF. CDR3 sequence (DNA): TGTGCCAGCAGTTACGACGGGGGGGACTATGGCTACACCTTC.

This clonotype showed up just once. The chain is built from TRBV6-2 or TRBV6-3 and TRBJ2-2; possibly TRBD1 or TRBD2 for D (6 bases each). CDR3 length: 15 residues. V was clipped by 7 bases and J by 4 bases, with 16 bases between them. CDR1 MNHEY and CDR2 SVGEGT come from the germline V gene. DNA for the CDR3: TGTGCCAGCACCCAGACGGAGGGGGTCACCGGGGAGCTGTTTTTT. It yields the protein CASTQTEGVTGELFF.

Ten or more counts support this clonotype. The rearrangement links TRBV20-1 to TRBJ2-7; perhaps TRBD1 as D (6 bases). This CDR3 has 16 residues. The germline CDR1 and CDR2 sequences are DFQATT and SNEGSKA (reference sequence). V was trimmed by 6 bases and J by 2 bases, leaving 23 bases between them. CDR3 nucleotides: TGCAGTGCATGGAAGGACAGCTGGCATCTACCCTACGAGCAGTACTTC. It codes for CSAWKDSWHLPYEQYF.

This clonotype has a handful of counts. The chain links TRBV20-1 to TRBJ2-3; D is uncertain. The CDR3 is 13 residues long. The V end was cut by 0 bases, the J end by 4 bases, with 8 bases between. Germline lookup yields CDR1 DFQATT and CDR2 SNEGSKA (reference sequence). The CDR3 spells CSARDSGSDTQYF. DNA of the CDR3: TGCAGTGCTAGAGATTCGGGTTCAGATACGCAGTATTTT.

This clonotype was observed at least ten times. The chain combines TRBV20-1 with TRBJ2-1; 11 bases are shared with TRBD2. V shed 1 base and J 2 bases; nucleotides not matched to a gene: 4. This CDR3 has 16 residues. The V gene's germline CDR1 is DFQATT and CDR2 SNEGSKA (reference sequence). The CDR3 region has the DNA TGCAGTGCTAGAGTCGTGGGACTAGCGGCCTACAATGAGCAGTTCTTC. Translated, it gives CSARVVGLAAYNEQFF.

The genes are TRBV19 and TRBJ2-3, with a tentative D call TRBD2 (5 bases). Trimming left V 6 bases short and J 4 bases short, with 11 bases between. Germline loops: CDR1 LNHDA, CDR2 SQIVND (reference sequence). The CDR3 extends over 13 amino acids. CDR3 bases: TGTGCCAGTAGCAAGAGGGCCCCAGATACGCAGTATTTT. It is translated as CASSKRAPDTQYF. The entire variable domain, with the rest obtained from reference TRBV19 and TRBJ2-3, is as follows: DGGITQSPKYLFRKEGQNVTLSCEQNLNHDAMYWYRQDPGQGLRLIYYSQIVNDFQKGDIAEGYSVSREKKESFPLTVTSAQKNPTAFYLCASSKRAPDTQYFGPGTRLTVL.

This clonotype was counted a few times. V gene TRBV29-1 combines with J gene TRBJ1-1; D is unclear. The V and J ends lost 2 bases and 1 base respectively, with 14 bases between them. Germline V gene sequence: CDR1 SQVTM, CDR2 ANQGSEA. The CDR3 runs 15 residues. The chain's CDR3 is CSVEPRLQRNTEAFF. The CDR3 DNA reads as TGCAGCGTTGAACCCAGACTCCAGCGGAACACTGAAGCTTTCTTT.

The V gene is TRBV15, the J gene TRBJ2-1; D unresolved. The CDR3 is 14 residues long. Germline assignment: CDR1 LNHNV and CDR2 YYDKDF (reference sequence). V was cut by 0 bases and J by 8 bases, with 11 bases left in between. The CDR3 bases are TGTGCCACCAGCAGAGATATAGGTGGAGATGAGCAGTTCTTC. Protein sequence: CATSRDIGGDEQFF.

The chain couples TRBV19 to TRBJ1-5; possibly TRBD1 for D (6 bases). V was cut by 1 base and J by 7 bases, with 20 bases left in between. From germline, CDR1 is LNHDA and CDR2 SQIVND (reference sequence). The CDR3 sequence is 17 residues long. The DNA of the CDR3 is TGTGCCAGTAGTATAGTCTACACAGGGTCTTCGGGGCAGCCCCAGCATTTT. Its translation is CASSIVYTGSSGQPQHF.

This clonotype has at least ten counts. This chain links TRBV7-3 with TRBJ2-1; TRBD1 might be the D (5 bases). Germline V gene data show CDR1 as SGHTA and CDR2 as FQGTGA. The CDR3 is made up of 16 amino acids. The V gene lost 2 bases and the J gene lost 0 bases, with 11 bases spanning the gap. The CDR3 DNA sequence: TGTGCCAGCAGCTTAGGACACAGTCCCTCCTACAATGAGCAGTTCTTC. The encoded protein is CASSLGHSPSYNEQFF.

There are many counts of this clonotype. The V gene is TRBV2, the J gene TRBJ1-6; D is unclear. Germline CDR1 reads SNHLY; CDR2 reads FYNNEI. Trimming cost V 3 bases and J 4 bases, with 16 bases left between them. The CDR3 is 17 amino acids. CDR3 sequence: CASSDWWGFGYNSPLHF. DNA for the CDR3: TGTGCCAGCAGTGATTGGTGGGGATTCGGGTATAATTCACCCCTCCACTTT.

This clonotype appeared many times. The chain couples TRBV28 to TRBJ1-2; D is undetermined. Germline V gene sequence: CDR1 MDHEN, CDR2 SYDVKM. V was cut by 1 base and J by 8 bases, with 11 bases left in between. CDR3 length equals 13 residues. CDR3 region: CASSLLAGMGYTF. As DNA, the CDR3 is TGTGCCAGCAGTTTATTAGCGGGGATGGGCTACACCTTC.

This chain uses TRBV4-3 with TRBJ1-4; the D is unclear. V lost 0 bases and J 3 bases, leaving 8 bases between the germline ends. The CDR3 contains 15 residues. From germline, CDR1 is LGHNA and CDR2 YSLEER. The CDR3 coding sequence is TGCGCCAGCAGCCAAGACCCGGCAGCTAATGAAAAACTGTTTTTT. Translating it yields CASSQDPAANEKLFF.

This clonotype came up many times. As DNA, the CDR3 is TGTGCTAGTGGATGGGGCACTGAAGCTTTCTTT. Amino acids: CASGWGTEAFF. The chain joins TRBV12-5 to TRBJ1-1; D unresolved. From germline, CDR1 is LGHNT and CDR2 FRNRAP. CDR3 size: 11 residues. Trimming removed 6 bases at V and 4 bases at J, with 6 bases between.